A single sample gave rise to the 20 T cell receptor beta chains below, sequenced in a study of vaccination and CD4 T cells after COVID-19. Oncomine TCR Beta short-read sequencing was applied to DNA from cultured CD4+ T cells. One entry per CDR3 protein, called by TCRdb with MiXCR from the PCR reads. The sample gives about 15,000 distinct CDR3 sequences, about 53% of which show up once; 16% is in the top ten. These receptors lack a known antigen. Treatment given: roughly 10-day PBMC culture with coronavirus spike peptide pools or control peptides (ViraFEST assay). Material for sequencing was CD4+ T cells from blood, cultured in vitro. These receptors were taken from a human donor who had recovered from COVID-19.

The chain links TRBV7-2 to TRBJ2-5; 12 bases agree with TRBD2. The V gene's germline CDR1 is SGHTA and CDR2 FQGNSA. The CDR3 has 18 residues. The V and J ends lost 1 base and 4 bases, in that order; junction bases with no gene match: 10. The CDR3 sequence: CASSLVASGGASLETQYF. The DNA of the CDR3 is TGTGCCAGCAGCTTAGTGGCTAGCGGGGGGGCCTCGTTAGAGACCCAGTACTTC.

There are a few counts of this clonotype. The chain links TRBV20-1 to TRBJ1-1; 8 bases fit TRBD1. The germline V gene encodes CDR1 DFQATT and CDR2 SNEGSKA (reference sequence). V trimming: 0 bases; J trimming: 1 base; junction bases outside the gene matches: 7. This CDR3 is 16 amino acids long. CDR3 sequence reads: CSARDFRTGTNTEAFF. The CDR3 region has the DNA TGCAGTGCTAGAGATTTTAGGACAGGGACGAACACTGAAGCTTTCTTT.

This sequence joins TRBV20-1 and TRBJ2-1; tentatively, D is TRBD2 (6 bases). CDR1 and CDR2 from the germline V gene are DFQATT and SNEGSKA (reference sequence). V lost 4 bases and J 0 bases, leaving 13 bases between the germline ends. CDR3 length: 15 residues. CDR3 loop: CSAKPRLGSYNEQFF. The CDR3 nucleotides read TGCAGTGCTAAACCTAGACTAGGCTCCTACAATGAGCAGTTCTTC.

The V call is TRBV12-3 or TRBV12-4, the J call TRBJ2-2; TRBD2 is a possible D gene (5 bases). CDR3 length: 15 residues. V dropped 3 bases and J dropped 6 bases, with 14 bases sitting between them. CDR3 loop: CASSFKRFWAGELFF. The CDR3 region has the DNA TGTGCCAGCAGTTTTAAGCGGTTTTGGGCCGGGGAGCTGTTTTTT.

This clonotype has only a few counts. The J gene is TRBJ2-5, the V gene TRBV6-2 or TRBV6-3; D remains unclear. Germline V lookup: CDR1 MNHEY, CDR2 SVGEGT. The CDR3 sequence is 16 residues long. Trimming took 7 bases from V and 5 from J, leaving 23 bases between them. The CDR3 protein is CASKERRWRMGETQYF. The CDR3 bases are TGTGCCAGCAAAGAGAGGCGGTGGCGGATGGGGGAGACCCAGTACTTC.

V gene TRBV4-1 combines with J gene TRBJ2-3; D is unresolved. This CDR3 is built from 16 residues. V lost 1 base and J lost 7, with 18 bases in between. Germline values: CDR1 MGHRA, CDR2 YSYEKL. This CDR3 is CASSQGEDVTLYTQYF. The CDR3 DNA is TGCGCCAGCAGCCAAGGAGAAGACGTTACCCTTTATACGCAGTATTTT.

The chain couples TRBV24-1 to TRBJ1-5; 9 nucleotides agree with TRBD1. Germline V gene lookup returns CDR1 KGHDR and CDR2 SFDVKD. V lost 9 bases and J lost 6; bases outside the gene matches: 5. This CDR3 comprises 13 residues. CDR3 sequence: CATGTGPSQPQHF. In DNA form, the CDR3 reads TGTGCCACCGGGACAGGGCCTTCTCAGCCCCAGCATTTT.

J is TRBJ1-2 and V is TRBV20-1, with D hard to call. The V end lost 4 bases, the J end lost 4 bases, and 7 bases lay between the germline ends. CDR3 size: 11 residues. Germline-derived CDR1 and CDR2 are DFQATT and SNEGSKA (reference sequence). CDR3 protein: CSAMSGYGYTF. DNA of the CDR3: TGCAGTGCTATGTCCGGCTATGGCTACACCTTC.

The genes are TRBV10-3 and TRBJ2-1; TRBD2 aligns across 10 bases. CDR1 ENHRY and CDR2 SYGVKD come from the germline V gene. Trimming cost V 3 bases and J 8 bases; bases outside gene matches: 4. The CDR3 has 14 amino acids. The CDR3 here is CAISDPSGSDEQFF. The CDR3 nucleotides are TGTGCCATCAGTGACCCTAGCGGGAGCGATGAGCAGTTCTTC.

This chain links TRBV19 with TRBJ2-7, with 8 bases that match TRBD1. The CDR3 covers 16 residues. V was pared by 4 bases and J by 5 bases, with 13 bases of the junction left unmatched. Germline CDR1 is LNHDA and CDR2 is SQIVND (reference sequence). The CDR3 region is CASSRGADRGWHEQYF. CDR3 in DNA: TGTGCCAGTAGTAGGGGGGCTGACAGGGGATGGCACGAGCAGTACTTC.

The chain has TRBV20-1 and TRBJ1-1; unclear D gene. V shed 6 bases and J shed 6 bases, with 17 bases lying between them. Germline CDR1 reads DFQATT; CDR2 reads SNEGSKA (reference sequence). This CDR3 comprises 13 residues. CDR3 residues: CSARREERAEAFF. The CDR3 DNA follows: TGCAGTGCCCGGAGGGAAGAAAGGGCTGAAGCTTTCTTT.

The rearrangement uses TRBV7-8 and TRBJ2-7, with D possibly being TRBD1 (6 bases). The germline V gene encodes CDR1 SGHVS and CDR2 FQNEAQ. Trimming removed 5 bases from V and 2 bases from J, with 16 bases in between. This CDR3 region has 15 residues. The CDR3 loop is CASSQSHRATYEQYF. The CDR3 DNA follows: TGTGCCAGCAGCCAGTCCCACAGGGCCACCTACGAGCAGTACTTC.

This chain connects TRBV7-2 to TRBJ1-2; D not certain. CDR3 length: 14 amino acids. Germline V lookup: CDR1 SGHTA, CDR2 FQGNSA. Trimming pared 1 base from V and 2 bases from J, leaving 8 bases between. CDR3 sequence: CASSLVRGNYGYTF. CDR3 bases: TGTGCCAGCAGCTTAGTTCGCGGAAACTATGGCTACACCTTC. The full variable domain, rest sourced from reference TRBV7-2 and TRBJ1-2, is GAGVSQSPSNKVTEKGKDVELRCDPISGHTALYWYRQSLGQGLEFLIYFQGNSAPDKSGLPSDRFSAERTGGSVSTLTIQRTQQEDSAVYLCASSLVRGNYGYTFGSGTRLTVV.

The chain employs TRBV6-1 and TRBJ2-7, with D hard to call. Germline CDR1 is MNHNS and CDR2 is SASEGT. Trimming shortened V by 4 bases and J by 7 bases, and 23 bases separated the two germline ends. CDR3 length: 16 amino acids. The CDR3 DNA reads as TGTGCCAGCAGTGGTACCATAGGTAGTTGGCCCGAAGAGCAGTACTTC. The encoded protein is CASSGTIGSWPEEQYF.

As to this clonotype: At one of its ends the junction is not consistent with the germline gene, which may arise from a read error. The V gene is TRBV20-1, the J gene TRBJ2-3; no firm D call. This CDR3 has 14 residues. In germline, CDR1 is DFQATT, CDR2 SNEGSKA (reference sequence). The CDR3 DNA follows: TGCAGTGCCAGAGGTACCCCGCGGTGGGGTACGCAGTATTTT. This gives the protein CSARGTPRWGTQYF.

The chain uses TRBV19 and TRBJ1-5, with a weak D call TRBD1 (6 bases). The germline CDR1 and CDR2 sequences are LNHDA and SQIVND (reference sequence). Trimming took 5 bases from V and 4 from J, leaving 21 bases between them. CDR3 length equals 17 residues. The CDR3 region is CASSATGGENLNQPQHF. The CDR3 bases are TGTGCCAGTAGTGCGACAGGCGGAGAGAACCTTAATCAGCCCCAGCATTTT.

The CDR3 here is CSARALAGAYNEQFF. DNA for the CDR3: TGCAGTGCTAGGGCACTAGCGGGAGCCTACAATGAGCAGTTCTTC. The chain uses TRBV20-1 and TRBJ2-1; 11 nucleotides agree with TRBD2. Germline V lookup: CDR1 DFQATT, CDR2 SNEGSKA (reference sequence). V shed 3 bases and J 2 bases; nucleotides not matched to a gene: 3. This CDR3 region has 15 residues.

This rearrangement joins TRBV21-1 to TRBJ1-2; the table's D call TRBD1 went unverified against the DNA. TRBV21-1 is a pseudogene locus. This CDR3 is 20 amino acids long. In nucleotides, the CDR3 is TGTGCCAGCAGCAAAGCGACCTCAGGGGGCGCGATCAAGGGCCATTATGGCTACACCTTC. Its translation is CASSKATSGGAIKGHYGYTF.

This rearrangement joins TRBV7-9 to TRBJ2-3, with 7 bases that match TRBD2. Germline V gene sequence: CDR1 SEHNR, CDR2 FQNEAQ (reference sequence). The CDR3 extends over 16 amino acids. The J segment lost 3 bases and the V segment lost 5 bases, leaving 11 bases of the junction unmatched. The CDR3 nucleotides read TGTGCCAGCAGCCTAAGACGGACTAGTGGTACAGATACGCAGTATTTT. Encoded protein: CASSLRRTSGTDTQYF.

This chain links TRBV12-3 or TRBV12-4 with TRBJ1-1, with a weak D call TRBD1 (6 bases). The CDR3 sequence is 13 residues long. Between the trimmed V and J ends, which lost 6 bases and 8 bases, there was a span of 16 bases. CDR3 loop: CASSPEGQREAFF. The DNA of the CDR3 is TGTGCCAGCAGCCCCGAAGGACAGAGGGAAGCTTTCTTT.